This entry lists 26 T cell receptor beta chains sequenced from one sample in a study of cytomegalovirus exposure and HLA in healthy donors. In the PCR, 60 Vbeta and 13 Jbeta primers were used. Data came from immunoSEQ multiplex PCR; TCRdb stores just in-frame clones and leaves some out. The top ten clones hold 2% to 3% of a sample with 90,000 to 120,000 clones, 82% of them seen once. Material: PBMCs. These receptors came from a man aged 25 to 40 in good health and CMV-seropositive.

The gene calls are TRBV9 and TRBJ2-2; possibly TRBD2 for D (5 bases). From germline, CDR1 is SGDLS and CDR2 YYNGEE. The CDR3 is 17 residues long. V dropped 3 bases and J dropped 3 bases, with 18 bases sitting between them. In DNA, the CDR3 is TGTGCCAGCAGCGACCCCCGGACGGGGAAGGACACCGGGGAGCTGTTTTTT. The encoded protein is CASSDPRTGKDTGELFF.

CDR3 residues: CASSPRDSNTGELFF. The CDR3, as DNA: TGTGCCAGCAGCCCCCGGGACTCGAACACCGGGGAGCTGTTTTTT. V is TRBV6-4 and J is TRBJ2-2; TRBD2 might be the D (6 bases). V was clipped by 6 bases and J by 0 bases, with 11 bases between them. This CDR3 comprises 15 residues. In germline, CDR1 is MRHNA, CDR2 SNTAGT.

The J gene is TRBJ1-3, the V gene TRBV4-1, with unresolved D. The germline V gene has CDR1 MGHRA and CDR2 YSYEKL. The CDR3 covers 15 residues. Between the trimmed V and J ends, which lost 5 bases and 0 bases, there was a span of 11 bases. The CDR3 is CASSSPVSSGNTIYF. The CDR3 nucleotides read TGCGCCAGCAGCTCCCCCGTGAGCTCTGGAAACACCATATATTTT.

The J gene is TRBJ2-5, the V gene TRBV6-1; TRBD2 matches 7 bases. Germline CDR1 reads MNHNS; CDR2 reads SASEGT. This CDR3 contains 15 residues. V lost 2 bases to trimming and J lost 1 base; unmatched junction nucleotides: 4. The CDR3, as DNA: TGTGCCAGCAGTGAACCCCCGGGGGGCCAAGAGACCCAGTACTTC. Translating gives CASSEPPGGQETQYF.

V and J are TRBV19 and TRBJ2-5; D unclear. This CDR3 spans 13 amino acids. Deletions cut 3 bases from V and 2 bases from J, with 7 bases between. Germline CDR1 LNHDA, CDR2 SQIVND (reference sequence). Written as DNA, the CDR3 is TGTGCCAGTAGTATTTGGGCGCAAGAGACCCAGTACTTC. This gives the protein CASSIWAQETQYF.

Concerning this clone: This specimen includes other DNA sequences encoding the same CDR3. This sequence joins TRBV6-6 and TRBJ2-7; 10 nucleotides agree with TRBD1. V gave up 5 bases and J gave up 3 bases; unmatched junction bases: 1. The CDR3 is 13 residues long. Germline V gene data show CDR1 as MNHNY and CDR2 as SVGAGI (reference sequence). CDR3 sequence: CASSRDRGYEQYF. For the CDR3, the DNA is TGTGCCAGCAGTCGGGACAGGGGCTACGAGCAGTACTTC.

CDR3 nucleotides: TGTGCCAGCACCCCAGGTCCTAATCAGCCCCAGCATTTT. Its translation: CASTPGPNQPQHF. The chain recombines TRBV7-9 with TRBJ1-5; D call uncertain. This CDR3 comprises 13 residues. CDR1 and CDR2 (germline): SEHNR, FQNEAQ (reference sequence). V lost 7 bases, J lost 4 bases, and 11 bases lay in between.

CDR3 loop: CASSLSNGGSSYEQYF. DNA for the CDR3: TGTGCCAGCAGTTTATCGAATGGGGGGAGCTCCTACGAGCAGTACTTC. The V gene is TRBV27, the J gene TRBJ2-7, with D possibly matching TRBD2 (6 bases). Germline CDR1 MNHEY, CDR2 SMNVEV (reference sequence). V was shortened by 0 bases and J by 0 bases, with 12 bases between the two germline ends. The CDR3 runs 16 residues.

This clone has a single count. This sample includes further DNA sequences coding for the same CDR3. This chain uses TRBV5-1 with TRBJ2-2, with no clear D. The CDR3 is made up of 14 amino acids. CDR1 SGHRS and CDR2 YFSETQ come from the germline V gene. The ends were cut back, 0 bases at V and 1 base at J, with 4 bases in the middle. The CDR3, as DNA: TGCGCCAGCAGCTTGGGAGGGAACACCGGGGAGCTGTTTTTT. Translating gives CASSLGGNTGELFF.

The chain carries TRBV6-5 and TRBJ2-3; D is undetermined. V gave up 0 bases and J gave up 5 bases, with 12 bases separating them. This CDR3 comprises 15 residues. Germline loops: CDR1 MNHEY, CDR2 SVGAGI. The CDR3 region has the DNA TGTGCCAGCAGTTACTCCGGTACGGTTAGAGATACGCAGTATTTT. It translates to CASSYSGTVRDTQYF.

V and J are TRBV18 and TRBJ2-5; a possible D gene is TRBD2 (6 bases). The V end was cut by 3 bases, the J end by 5 bases, with 16 bases between. The CDR3 is made up of 15 amino acids. Germline values: CDR1 KGHSH, CDR2 LQKENI. The CDR3 coding sequence is TGTGCCAGCTCACCGCTATCGGGAGCCCGGGAGACCCAGTACTTC. Encoded protein: CASSPLSGARETQYF.

The genes are TRBV19 and TRBJ1-5, with D maybe TRBD1 (5 bases). From germline, CDR1 is LNHDA and CDR2 SQIVND (reference sequence). CDR3 size: 16 residues. Deletions cut 2 bases from V and 7 bases from J, with 18 bases between. Written as DNA, the CDR3 is TGTGCCAGTAGTATAAGTAGCGGGCAGGGAGGGCAGCCCCAGCATTTT. Translated, it gives CASSISSGQGGQPQHF.

This sequence joins TRBV5-1 and TRBJ2-1; TRBD2 agrees at 11 bases. In germline, CDR1 is SGHRS, CDR2 YFSETQ. J gave up 7 bases and V 0 bases, and 9 bases lay outside the gene matches. The CDR3 is 17 residues long. The CDR3 loop is CASSLDLTSGGYNEQFF. DNA for the CDR3: TGCGCCAGCAGCTTGGACCTCACTAGCGGGGGTTATAATGAGCAGTTCTTC.

This clone was found a few times. The chain employs TRBV2 and TRBJ1-3, with 7 bases that match TRBD1. Germline V gene data show CDR1 as SNHLY and CDR2 as FYNNEI. CDR3 length: 16 amino acids. The V and J ends lost 2 bases and 2 bases, in that order; junction bases with no gene match: 6. The CDR3 is CASSERQGVTGNTIYF. The CDR3, as DNA: TGTGCCAGCAGTGAACGACAGGGTGTAACTGGAAACACCATATATTTT.

Here the CDR3 reads CASSLLTDTQYF. The CDR3 DNA sequence: TGTGCCAGCAGCCTCCTAACAGATACGCAGTATTTT. V and J are TRBV5-8 and TRBJ2-3, with unresolved D. Germline values: CDR1 SGHTS, CDR2 YDEGEE. This CDR3 has 12 residues. Trimming left V 4 bases short and J 3 bases short, with 6 bases between.

The chain has TRBV6-5 and TRBJ1-4; D is undetermined. The CDR3 contains 15 residues. Germline V gives CDR1 MNHEY, CDR2 SVGAGI. Trimming removed 0 bases at V and 8 bases at J, with 13 bases between. The CDR3 is CASSYSNAAGEKLFF. As DNA, the CDR3 is TGTGCCAGCAGTTACTCGAATGCTGCAGGCGAAAAACTGTTTTTT.

The rearrangement uses TRBV7-2 and TRBJ2-3; 8 nucleotides align to TRBD2. The CDR3 has 15 amino acids. Per the germline V gene, CDR1 is SGHTA and CDR2 is FQGNSA. After removal of 6 bases from V and 8 bases from J, the junction contained 13 bases not matched to a gene. The DNA of the CDR3 is TGTGCCAGCAGAAGTCCGGGACTAGAGGCGATTACGCAGTATTTT. This gives the protein CASRSPGLEAITQYF.

The CDR3: CSVRGLGVDEQYF. The CDR3 bases are TGCAGCGTTAGGGGACTTGGTGTAGACGAGCAGTACTTC. The rearrangement joins TRBV29-1 to TRBJ2-7, with a tentative D call TRBD2 (6 bases). Deletions cut 5 bases from V and 5 bases from J, with 16 bases between. The CDR3 runs to 13 residues. The germline V gene encodes CDR1 SQVTM and CDR2 ANQGSEA.

This clone was found once. The J gene is TRBJ2-2, the V gene TRBV7-9, with 8 bases matching TRBD2. V trimming: 5 bases; J trimming: 2 bases; junction bases outside the gene matches: 7. Germline lookup yields CDR1 SEHNR and CDR2 FQNEAQ (reference sequence). The length of the CDR3 is 16 residues. CDR3 loop: CASSIISGGNTGELFF. In DNA, the CDR3 is TGTGCCAGCAGCATTATAAGCGGGGGTAACACCGGGGAGCTGTTTTTT. The variable domain in full, completed from reference TRBV7-9 and TRBJ2-2, reads DTGVSQNPRHKITKRGQNVTFRCDPISEHNRLYWYRQTLGQGPEFLTYFQNEAQLEKSRLLSDRFSAERPKGSFSTLEIQRTEQGDSAMYLCASSIISGGNTGELFFGEGSRLTVL.

In the case of this clone: A read error may produce the germline difference seen at one junction end. This chain uses TRBV7-9 with TRBJ1-1; D gene unclear. The germline V gene has CDR1 SEHNR and CDR2 FQNEAQ (reference sequence). The CDR3 has 11 residues. CDR3 loop: CSSRRNSEAFF. DNA of the CDR3: TGTTCCAGCAGAAGAAACTCTGAAGCTTTCTTT.

Of note for this clone: Sequence at one end of the junction differs from germline and may be a read error. This chain links TRBV7-6 with TRBJ2-2, with a tentative D call TRBD2 (6 bases). The germline V gene has CDR1 SGHVS and CDR2 FNYEAQ. This CDR3 region has 15 residues. The DNA of the CDR3 is TGTGCCAGCAGCTTGCAGTCCCGGGGGACCGGGGAGCCGTTTTTT. Translating it yields CASSLQSRGTGEPFF.

The rearrangement links TRBV19 to TRBJ1-2; D is unresolved. Trimming took off 1 base at V and 5 bases at J, with 14 bases between the two ends. The CDR3 is made up of 15 amino acids. Germline CDR1 and CDR2: LNHDA and SQIVND (reference sequence). The CDR3 reads CASSIGGGTLYGYTF. The CDR3 region has the DNA TGTGCCAGTAGTATAGGTGGCGGAACGCTATATGGCTACACCTTC.

The count of this clone is one. The CDR3 coding sequence is TGTGCCAGCAGCCAAGGGCAGCGGTATGGCTACACCTTC. It codes for CASSQGQRYGYTF. V usage is TRBV4-2 and J usage is TRBJ1-2; D call uncertain. This CDR3 is built from 13 residues. The V and J ends lost 1 base and 5 bases respectively, with 8 bases between them. In germline, CDR1 is LGHNA, CDR2 YNFKEQ.

The genes are TRBV7-9 and TRBJ2-7; TRBD1 matches 8 bases. This CDR3 has 13 residues. Germline V gene sequence: CDR1 SEHNR, CDR2 FQNEAQ (reference sequence). V gave up 10 bases and J gave up 2 bases; unmatched junction bases: 7. CDR3 bases: TGTGCCATCGGCGGGACAGGCCCCTACGAGCAGTACTTC. Translated: CAIGGTGPYEQYF.

The rearrangement uses TRBV7-7 and TRBJ2-2; 7 bases line up with TRBD2. V was pared by 5 bases and J by 6 bases, with 6 bases of the junction left unmatched. The CDR3 is 14 amino acids. Looked up from germline, CDR1 is SSHAT and CDR2 is FNYEAQ (reference sequence). The CDR3: CASSPRGGAGELFF. The DNA for the CDR3 is TGTGCCAGCAGCCCTCGGGGAGGGGCCGGGGAGCTGTTTTTT.

The chain carries TRBV9 and TRBJ2-5; 7 bases line up with TRBD2. The CDR3 runs to 15 residues. Germline CDR1 reads SGDLS; CDR2 reads YYNGEE. J lost 3 bases, V lost 0 bases, and 5 bases had no gene match. The DNA for the CDR3 is TGTGCCAGCAGCGTAGCGGGGGGAAACAAAGAGACCCAGTACTTC. This codes for CASSVAGGNKETQYF.